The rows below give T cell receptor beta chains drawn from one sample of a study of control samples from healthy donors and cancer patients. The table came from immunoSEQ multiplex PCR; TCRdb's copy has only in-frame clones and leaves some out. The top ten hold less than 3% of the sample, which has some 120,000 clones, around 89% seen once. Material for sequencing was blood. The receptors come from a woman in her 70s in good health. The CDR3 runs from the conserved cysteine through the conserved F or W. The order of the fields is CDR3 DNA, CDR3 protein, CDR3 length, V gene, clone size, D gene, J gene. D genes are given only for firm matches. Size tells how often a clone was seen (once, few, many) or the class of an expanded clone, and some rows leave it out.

CDR3nt: TGCGCCAGCCGCCGGGCAGGGGAGGGTCAGCCCCAGCATTTT
CDR3aa: CASRRAGEGQPQHF
len: 14
v_gene: TRBV5-1
abundance: -
d_gene: -
j_gene: TRBJ1-5

CDR3nt: TGTGCCAGCAGCCGAACCGGGACATCTAGGGAGACCCAGTACTTC
CDR3aa: CASSRTGTSRETQYF
len: 15
v_gene: TRBV3-1/TRBV3-2
abundance: once
d_gene: -
j_gene: TRBJ2-5

CDR3nt: TGTGCCAGCAGTTCTCCATCAAGCTCCTACGAGCAGTACTTC
CDR3aa: CASSSPSSSYEQYF
len: 14
v_gene: TRBV6-6
abundance: -
d_gene: -
j_gene: TRBJ2-7

CDR3nt: TGTGCCACCAGCAGAGATCTGCGAGGATCCTACGAGCAGTACTTC
CDR3aa: CATSRDLRGSYEQYF
len: 15
v_gene: TRBV15
abundance: -
d_gene: -
j_gene: TRBJ2-7

CDR3nt: TGCGCCAGCAGCTTGGGAAGTAGTGGGGTAGGGACAGATACGCAGTATTTT
CDR3aa: CASSLGSSGVGTDTQYF
len: 17
v_gene: TRBV5-1
abundance: -
d_gene: -
j_gene: TRBJ2-3

CDR3nt: TGTGCCAGCAGCTCAGTACGCGCTGCGGGGAGCCAACCGCGGACCCAGTACTTC
CDR3aa: CASSSVRAAGSQPRTQYF
len: 18
v_gene: TRBV7-2
abundance: -
d_gene: -
j_gene: TRBJ2-5

CDR3nt: TGTGCCAGCAGCTGGGACGGAAACACTGAAGCTTTCTTT
CDR3aa: CASSWDGNTEAFF
len: 13
v_gene: TRBV5-5
abundance: -
d_gene: -
j_gene: TRBJ1-1

CDR3nt: TGCGCCAGCAGCCAGGTATCAGGGGGCCAGCCCCAGCATTTT
CDR3aa: CASSQVSGGQPQHF
len: 14
v_gene: TRBV4-1
abundance: few
d_gene: TRBD1
j_gene: TRBJ1-5

CDR3nt: TGTGCCAGTCAGACCTGGGCAAGCAATCAGCCCCAGCATTTT
CDR3aa: CASQTWASNQPQHF
len: 14
v_gene: TRBV6-5
abundance: -
d_gene: -
j_gene: TRBJ1-5

CDR3nt: TGTGCCAGCAGCCAGACGGACACTGAAGCTTTCTTT
CDR3aa: CASSQTDTEAFF
len: 12
v_gene: TRBV7-9
abundance: -
d_gene: -
j_gene: TRBJ1-1

CDR3nt: TGTGCCAGCACCCCAATGGGGACAGGAGGCTATGGCTACACCTTC
CDR3aa: CASTPMGTGGYGYTF
len: 15
v_gene: TRBV6-5
abundance: -
d_gene: TRBD1
j_gene: TRBJ1-2

CDR3nt: TGCGCCAGCAGCTTGGAGCACCCCTATAATTCACCCCTCCACTTT
CDR3aa: CASSLEHPYNSPLHF
len: 15
v_gene: TRBV5-1
abundance: -
d_gene: -
j_gene: TRBJ1-6

CDR3nt: TGTGCCAGTGGAGGGACTGAAGCTTTCTTT
CDR3aa: CASGGTEAFF
len: 10
v_gene: TRBV19
abundance: -
d_gene: -
j_gene: TRBJ1-1

CDR3nt: TGTGCCAGCAGCTTGGGGCACCAAGAGACCCAGTACTTC
CDR3aa: CASSLGHQETQYF
len: 13
v_gene: TRBV7-7
abundance: -
d_gene: -
j_gene: TRBJ2-5

CDR3nt: TGTGCCAGCAGCGATCAGGGGGGCGGGAGAGAGCAGTTCTTC
CDR3aa: CASSDQGGGREQFF
len: 14
v_gene: TRBV9
abundance: -
d_gene: -
j_gene: TRBJ2-1

CDR3nt: TGTGCCAGTAGTATCCATGGAAACCCAGATCAGCCCCAGCATTTT
CDR3aa: CASSIHGNPDQPQHF
len: 15
v_gene: TRBV19
abundance: -
d_gene: -
j_gene: TRBJ1-5

CDR3nt: TGTGCCAGCAGTCCCAGGGGACCTGGAAACACCATATATTTT
CDR3aa: CASSPRGPGNTIYF
len: 14
v_gene: TRBV5-4
abundance: -
d_gene: -
j_gene: TRBJ1-3

CDR3nt: TGTGCCAGCAGCTTAGGTTCCGGAAACTACGAGCAGTACTTC
CDR3aa: CASSLGSGNYEQYF
len: 14
v_gene: TRBV13
abundance: -
d_gene: -
j_gene: TRBJ2-7

CDR3nt: TGTGCCAGCAGCCCCGGACAGGGCAAAAAGGACACTGAAGCTTTCTTT
CDR3aa: CASSPGQGKKDTEAFF
len: 16
v_gene: TRBV3-1/TRBV3-2
abundance: -
d_gene: TRBD1
j_gene: TRBJ1-1

CDR3nt: TGTGCCAGTAGTCTCGACAGATATTCACCCCTCCACTTT
CDR3aa: CASSLDRYSPLHF
len: 13
v_gene: TRBV19
abundance: -
d_gene: -
j_gene: TRBJ1-6

CDR3nt: TGTGCCAGCTCACCACCCGGAGATAAAGGAAACACCATATATTTT
CDR3aa: CASSPPGDKGNTIYF
len: 15
v_gene: TRBV18
abundance: -
d_gene: -
j_gene: TRBJ1-3

CDR3nt: TGTGCCAGCAGCCCGGACACCGTTAATGAAAAACTGTTTTTT
CDR3aa: CASSPDTVNEKLFF
len: 14
v_gene: TRBV5-5
abundance: -
d_gene: -
j_gene: TRBJ1-4

CDR3nt: TGTGCCAGCAGCTTAGGAGGCGGCAGGGCTAACTATGGCTACACCTTC
CDR3aa: CASSLGGGRANYGYTF
len: 16
v_gene: TRBV7-9
abundance: once
d_gene: -
j_gene: TRBJ1-2

CDR3nt: TGCGCCAGCAGCTTATTAGACACCGGGGAGCTGTTTTTT
CDR3aa: CASSLLDTGELFF
len: 13
v_gene: TRBV5-1
abundance: -
d_gene: -
j_gene: TRBJ2-2

CDR3nt: TGTGCCAGCAGTCCTACAGGGCTCTATGGCTACACCTTC
CDR3aa: CASSPTGLYGYTF
len: 13
v_gene: TRBV25-1
abundance: -
d_gene: -
j_gene: TRBJ1-2

CDR3nt: TGCGCCAGCAGGGAGTCGGTCACCTACGAGCAGTACTTC
CDR3aa: CASRESVTYEQYF
len: 13
v_gene: TRBV5-1
abundance: -
d_gene: -
j_gene: TRBJ2-7

CDR3nt: TGTGCCAGCAGTTTAATGGAGGGAGAAAAACTGTTTTTT
CDR3aa: CASSLMEGEKLFF
len: 13
v_gene: TRBV12-3/TRBV12-4
abundance: -
d_gene: -
j_gene: TRBJ1-4

CDR3nt: TGTGCCAGCAGCTTAGGGCGGGGAACTAGCACAGATACGCAGTATTTT
CDR3aa: CASSLGRGTSTDTQYF
len: 16
v_gene: TRBV7-3
abundance: -
d_gene: -
j_gene: TRBJ2-3

CDR3nt: TGTGCCATCAGTGCTGGGACTAGCGAAAACTCCTACGAGCAGTACTTC
CDR3aa: CAISAGTSENSYEQYF
len: 16
v_gene: TRBV10-3
abundance: -
d_gene: TRBD2
j_gene: TRBJ2-7

CDR3nt: TGTGCCAGCAGCTTGGTAGGGGCGTATGGCTACACCTTC
CDR3aa: CASSLVGAYGYTF
len: 13
v_gene: TRBV5-4
abundance: -
d_gene: -
j_gene: TRBJ1-2

CDR3nt: TGTGCCAGCAGTAGAGGGGTGCGCGACTATGGCTACACCTTC
CDR3aa: CASSRGVRDYGYTF
len: 14
v_gene: TRBV6-2/TRBV6-3
abundance: -
d_gene: -
j_gene: TRBJ1-2

CDR3nt: TGTGCCAGCAGCCCCGGGACAGGGGTAGAGACCCAGTACTTC
CDR3aa: CASSPGTGVETQYF
len: 14
v_gene: TRBV7-7
abundance: -
d_gene: TRBD1
j_gene: TRBJ2-5

CDR3nt: TGTGCCAGCTCACTTTCGGGACAGACTAACTATGGCTACACCTTC
CDR3aa: CASSLSGQTNYGYTF
len: 15
v_gene: TRBV18
abundance: -
d_gene: TRBD1
j_gene: TRBJ1-2

CDR3nt: TGCGCCAGCAGCCAAGATAGCAGGGGGCGCGGAGAGCAGTACTTC
CDR3aa: CASSQDSRGRGEQYF
len: 15
v_gene: TRBV4-1
abundance: -
d_gene: TRBD1
j_gene: TRBJ2-7

CDR3nt: TGTGCCAGCAGGGATACGGGGGGGCCGTTAGGGGAGACCCAGTACTTC
CDR3aa: CASRDTGGPLGETQYF
len: 16
v_gene: TRBV2
abundance: -
d_gene: TRBD2
j_gene: TRBJ2-5

CDR3nt: TGTGCCAGCAGCTGGGACAGTCCCTCACCCCTCCACTTT
CDR3aa: CASSWDSPSPLHF
len: 13
v_gene: TRBV5-4
abundance: -
d_gene: TRBD1
j_gene: TRBJ1-6

CDR3nt: TGTGCCAGCAGTGAGGCTCCAGCTAACTATGGCTACACCTTC
CDR3aa: CASSEAPANYGYTF
len: 14
v_gene: TRBV6-1
abundance: -
d_gene: -
j_gene: TRBJ1-2

CDR3nt: TGTGCCAGCAGCCTGGGGGTCGGGGGGGCCTTGGATACGCAGTATTTT
CDR3aa: CASSLGVGGALDTQYF
len: 16
v_gene: TRBV5-6
abundance: -
d_gene: TRBD2
j_gene: TRBJ2-3

CDR3nt: TGTGCCAGCAGCGAGGCGGGGGGGCCCTACAATGAGCAGTTCTTC
CDR3aa: CASSEAGGPYNEQFF
len: 15
v_gene: TRBV9
abundance: once
d_gene: TRBD2
j_gene: TRBJ2-1

CDR3nt: TGTGCCAGCAGCCATCTCCAAGAGACCCAGTACTTC
CDR3aa: CASSHLQETQYF
len: 12
v_gene: TRBV27
abundance: -
d_gene: -
j_gene: TRBJ2-5

CDR3nt: TGTGCCACCAGCCCCCCGACAGGGTGGGCCGGGGAGCTGTTTTTT
CDR3aa: CATSPPTGWAGELFF
len: 15
v_gene: TRBV24-1
abundance: once
d_gene: TRBD1
j_gene: TRBJ2-2

CDR3nt: TGTGCCAGCAACCCCCCGGGGGAGTACTTC
CDR3aa: CASNPPGEYF
len: 10
v_gene: TRBV6-6
abundance: -
d_gene: -
j_gene: TRBJ2-7

CDR3nt: TGCGCCAGCAGCCGAGTAGTCGGGGGGCTCTCCTACGAGCAGTACTTC
CDR3aa: CASSRVVGGLSYEQYF
len: 16
v_gene: TRBV4-1
abundance: -
d_gene: -
j_gene: TRBJ2-7

CDR3nt: TGTGCCAGCAGAGTGGCTTTCTCCTACAATGAGCAGTTCTTC
CDR3aa: CASRVAFSYNEQFF
len: 14
v_gene: TRBV6-5
abundance: once
d_gene: -
j_gene: TRBJ2-1

CDR3nt: TGTGCCAGCAGTGCGAACAGGGTTGGCTACACCTTC
CDR3aa: CASSANRVGYTF
len: 12
v_gene: TRBV27
abundance: -
d_gene: -
j_gene: TRBJ1-2

CDR3nt: TGCGCCAGCAGCTTGTTAGGAGATGAAAAACTGTTTTTT
CDR3aa: CASSLLGDEKLFF
len: 13
v_gene: TRBV5-1
abundance: -
d_gene: -
j_gene: TRBJ1-4

CDR3nt: TGTGCCAGCAGCCACCTAGGGGGGGCCGAGTCCTACAATGAGCAGTTCTTC
CDR3aa: CASSHLGGAESYNEQFF
len: 17
v_gene: TRBV3-1/TRBV3-2
abundance: -
d_gene: -
j_gene: TRBJ2-1

CDR3nt: TGCGCCAGCAGCTTGGATTCGGGAACCTATGGCTACACCTTC
CDR3aa: CASSLDSGTYGYTF
len: 14
v_gene: TRBV5-1
abundance: -
d_gene: -
j_gene: TRBJ1-2